A selection of T cell receptor beta chains follows, all from one sample in a study of shared clonotypes between healthy human individuals. Sequencing used immunoSEQ multiplex PCR; TCRdb keeps in-frame clones, though not all of them. The profile shows approximately 2.5 million clones, approximately 90% of them singletons. The sequenced sample consisted of naive CD4+ T cells sorted from blood. These receptors were taken from a man aged 18 to 29 in good health. The CDR3 runs from the conserved cysteine through the conserved F or W. D genes are given only for firm matches. Not all rows give a size; the values are once, few, many and, for expanded clones, a class.

TRBV9	TRBD2	NA	TRBJ2-7	TGTGCCAGCAGCGTAGGGGAGGGATCTCTTTCCTACGAGCAGTACTTC	CASSVGEGSLSYEQYF
TRBV28	TRBD1	NA	TRBJ1-5	TGTGCCAGCAGTGTGACAGGGAATCAGCCCCAGCATTTT	CASSVTGNQPQHF
TRBV14	TRBD1	NA	TRBJ1-6	TGTGCCAGCAGCCCTTCCCGGGACAGAAGCTTTTCACCCCTCCACTTT	CASSPSRDRSFSPLHF
TRBV5-8	TRBD2	NA	TRBJ2-5	TGTGCCAGCAGCTTTGCTAGCGGGGGGGGCCAAGAGACCCAGTACTTC	CASSFASGGGQETQYF
TRBV6-6	TRBD1	NA	TRBJ2-7	TGTGCCAGCAGACAACTCCCGGGACAGGGGATCTACGAGCAGTACTTC	CASRQLPGQGIYEQYF
TRBV6-1	TRBD1	NA	TRBJ1-2	TGTGCCAGCAGTGAAGGGACAGGGGAGCGTGGCTACACCTTC	CASSEGTGERGYTF
TRBV19	NA	NA	TRBJ2-7	TGTGCCAGTAGTCCCCTGGGGCGAAGGAGGGGGGGAGGTCCCTACGAGCAGTACTTC	CASSPLGRRRGGGPYEQYF
TRBV30	TRBD2	NA	TRBJ2-7	TGTGCCTCCGGGGGAGGGCGCGAGCAGTACTTC	CASGGGREQYF
TRBV9	NA	NA	TRBJ1-2	TGTGCCAGCAGCGTAGCCCCGGGGTTGGAGTATGGCTACACCTTC	CASSVAPGLEYGYTF
TRBV5-4	NA	few	TRBJ2-3	TGTGCCAGCAGCTTGGACACAGATACGCAGTATTTT	CASSLDTDTQYF
TRBV19	TRBD1	NA	TRBJ2-3	TGTGCCAGTAGTATAGATGGCCCAGGGGGCCGGGCACAGATAACGCAGTATTTT	CASSIDGPGGRAQITQYF
TRBV4-1	NA	NA	TRBJ2-1	TGCGCCAGCAGCCAACCTACAGGGTACAATGAGCAGTTCTTC	CASSQPTGYNEQFF
TRBV5-4	NA	NA	TRBJ2-1	TGTGCCAGCAGCTACGGGCCCCGCAATTTCAATGAGCAGTTCTTC	CASSYGPRNFNEQFF
TRBV28	NA	NA	TRBJ1-3	TGTGCCAGCAGCCTCAAGACCCCTGGAAACACCATATATTTT	CASSLKTPGNTIYF
TRBV10-3	NA	NA	TRBJ2-5	TGTGCCATCAGTGCCGAACAAGAGACCCAGTACTTC	CAISAEQETQYF